This T cell receptor (beta chain) was captured by sequencing in a study of T cells expressing NK-cell markers. Overall study findings and caveats: In several donors, dominant clonotypes made up roughly 28.3-65% of CD3+CD56-NKG2C+ cells.

A remark on this clonotype: Its antigen remains unidentified.

TCRdb re-called the 5' RACE reads; one entry per CDR3 protein, DNA not given. Its table lists about 300,000 distinct CDR3 sequences. In germline, CDR1 is SGHRS, CDR2 YFSETQ. There are 11 residues in the CDR3. J is TRBJ2-5 and V is TRBV5-1. Sequencing input: blood T cells: a sorted CD56 or NKG2C T cell subset, CD4+ or CD8+ T cells, or bulk PBMC T cells (not recorded which). The source of this sequence is a woman aged 18 to 75 in good health. The CDR3 region is CASSTKETQYF.